Described below is a single T cell receptor beta chain sequence and its context. Its antigen is as yet unknown. CDR1 SGHTA and CDR2 FQGNSA come from the germline V gene. Trimming left V 10 bases short and J 0 bases short, with 10 bases between. This CDR3 spans 12 amino acids. This entry belongs to a study of OX40 agonist ivuxolimab in advanced cancers. Overall study results and limits: The study observed clonal expansion of CD4+ and CD8+ blood T cells by week 6 at 0.1 to 3.0 mg/kg.

The repertoire was sequenced with immunoSEQ multiplex PCR; TCRdb's copy has only in-frame clones and lacks some. This repertoire shows tens of thousands of clones, approximately 94% found once; its top ten account for approximately 14%. The clonotype was recovered from an adult with an advanced solid tumor such as melanoma, head and neck, liver or kidney cancer. The sample in question was CD4+ or CD8+ T cells sorted from blood, obtained in a trial of the OX40 agonist ivuxolimab. This chain links TRBV7-2 with TRBJ2-7; no reliable D call. The CDR3 loop is CATGVSSYEQYF. In DNA, the CDR3 is TGTGCCACGGGTGTGAGCTCCTACGAGCAGTACTTC.